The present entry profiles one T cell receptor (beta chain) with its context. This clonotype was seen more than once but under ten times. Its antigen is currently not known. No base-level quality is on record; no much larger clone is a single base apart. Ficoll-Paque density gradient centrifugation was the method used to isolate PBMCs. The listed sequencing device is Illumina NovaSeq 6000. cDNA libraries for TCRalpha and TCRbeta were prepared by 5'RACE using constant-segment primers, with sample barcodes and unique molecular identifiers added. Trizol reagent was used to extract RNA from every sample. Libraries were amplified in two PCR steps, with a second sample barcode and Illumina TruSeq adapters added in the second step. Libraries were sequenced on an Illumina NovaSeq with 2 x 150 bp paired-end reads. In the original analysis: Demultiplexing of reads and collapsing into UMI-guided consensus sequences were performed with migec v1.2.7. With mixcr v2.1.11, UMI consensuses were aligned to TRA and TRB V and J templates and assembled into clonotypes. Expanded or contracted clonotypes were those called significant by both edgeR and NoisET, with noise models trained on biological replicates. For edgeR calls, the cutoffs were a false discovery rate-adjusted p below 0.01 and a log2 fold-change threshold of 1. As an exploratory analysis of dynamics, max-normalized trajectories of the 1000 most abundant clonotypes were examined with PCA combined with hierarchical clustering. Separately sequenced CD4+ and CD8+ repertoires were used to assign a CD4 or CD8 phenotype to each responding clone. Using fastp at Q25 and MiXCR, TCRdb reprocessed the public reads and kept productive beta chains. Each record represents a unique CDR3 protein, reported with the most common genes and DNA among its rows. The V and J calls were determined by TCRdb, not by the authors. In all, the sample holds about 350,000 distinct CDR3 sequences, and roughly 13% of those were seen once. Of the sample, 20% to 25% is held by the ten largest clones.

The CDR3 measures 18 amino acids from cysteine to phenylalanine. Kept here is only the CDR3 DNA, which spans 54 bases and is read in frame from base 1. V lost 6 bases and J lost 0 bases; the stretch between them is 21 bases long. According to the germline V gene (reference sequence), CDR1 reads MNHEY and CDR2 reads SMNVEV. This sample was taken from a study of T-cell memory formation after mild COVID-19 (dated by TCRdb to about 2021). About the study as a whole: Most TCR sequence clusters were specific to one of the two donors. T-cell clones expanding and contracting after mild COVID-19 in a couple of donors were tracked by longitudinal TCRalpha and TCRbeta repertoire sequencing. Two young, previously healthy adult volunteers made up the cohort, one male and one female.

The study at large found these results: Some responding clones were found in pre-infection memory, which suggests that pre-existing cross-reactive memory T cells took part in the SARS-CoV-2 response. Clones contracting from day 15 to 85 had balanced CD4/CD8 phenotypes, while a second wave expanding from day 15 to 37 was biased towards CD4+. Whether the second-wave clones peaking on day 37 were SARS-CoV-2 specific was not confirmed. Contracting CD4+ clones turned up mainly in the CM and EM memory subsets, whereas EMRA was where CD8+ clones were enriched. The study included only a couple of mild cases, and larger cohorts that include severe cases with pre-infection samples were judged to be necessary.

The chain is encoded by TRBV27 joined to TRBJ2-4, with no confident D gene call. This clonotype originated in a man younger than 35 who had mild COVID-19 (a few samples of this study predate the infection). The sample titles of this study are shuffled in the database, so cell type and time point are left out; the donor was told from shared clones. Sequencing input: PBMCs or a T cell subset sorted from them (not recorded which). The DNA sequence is TGTGCCAGCAGACTTTCAGTTGACCCTAGACTAGCCAAAAACATTCAGTACTTC. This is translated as CASRLSVDPRLAKNIQYF.